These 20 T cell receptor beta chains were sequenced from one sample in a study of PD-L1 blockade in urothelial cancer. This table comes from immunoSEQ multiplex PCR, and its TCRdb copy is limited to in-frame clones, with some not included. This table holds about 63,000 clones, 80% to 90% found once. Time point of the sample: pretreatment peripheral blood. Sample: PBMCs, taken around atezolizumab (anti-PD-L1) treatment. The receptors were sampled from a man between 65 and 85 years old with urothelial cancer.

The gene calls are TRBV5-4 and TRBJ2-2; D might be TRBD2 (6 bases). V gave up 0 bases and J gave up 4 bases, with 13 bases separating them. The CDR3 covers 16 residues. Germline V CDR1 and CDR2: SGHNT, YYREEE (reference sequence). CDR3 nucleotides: TGTGCCAGCAGCTTGGCTCCGGGAGAGGTCACCGGGGAGCTGTTTTTT. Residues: CASSLAPGEVTGELFF.

CDR3 sequence reads: CASSPAGWGTDTQYF. In DNA form, the CDR3 reads TGTGCCAGCTCACCGGCGGGTTGGGGCACAGATACGCAGTATTTT. This sequence joins TRBV18 and TRBJ2-3, with a possible D match to TRBD2 (5 bases). Deletions cut 3 bases from V and 1 base from J, with 11 bases between. This CDR3 contains 15 residues. In germline, CDR1 is KGHSH, CDR2 LQKENI.

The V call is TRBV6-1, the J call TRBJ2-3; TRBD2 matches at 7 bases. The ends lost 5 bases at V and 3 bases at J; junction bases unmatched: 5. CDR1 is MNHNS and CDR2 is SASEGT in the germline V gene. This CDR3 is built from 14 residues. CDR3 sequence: CASSWREYTDTQYF. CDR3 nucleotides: TGTGCCAGCAGTTGGCGGGAGTATACAGATACGCAGTATTTT.

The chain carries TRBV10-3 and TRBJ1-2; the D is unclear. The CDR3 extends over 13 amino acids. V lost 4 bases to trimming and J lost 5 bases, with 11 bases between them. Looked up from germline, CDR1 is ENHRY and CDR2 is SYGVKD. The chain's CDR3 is CAISATGIYGYTF. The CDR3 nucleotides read TGTGCCATCAGTGCCACGGGGATTTATGGCTACACCTTC.

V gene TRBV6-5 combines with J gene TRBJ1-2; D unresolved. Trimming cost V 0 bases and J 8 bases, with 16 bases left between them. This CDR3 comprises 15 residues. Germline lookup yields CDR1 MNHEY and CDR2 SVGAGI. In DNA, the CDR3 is TGTGCCAGCAGTTACTCTCTAACTCCTAGTTGGGGCTACACCTTC. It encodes CASSYSLTPSWGYTF.

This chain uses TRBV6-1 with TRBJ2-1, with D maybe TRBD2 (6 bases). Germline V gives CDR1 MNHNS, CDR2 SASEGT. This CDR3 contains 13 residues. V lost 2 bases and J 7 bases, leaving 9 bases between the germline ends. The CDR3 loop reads CASSETSRNEQFF. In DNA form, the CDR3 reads TGTGCCAGCAGTGAAACTAGCAGGAATGAGCAGTTCTTC.

CDR3 bases: TGTGCCAGCAGCTTGCTGGTACAGGGTATTGACGAGCAGTACTTC. Translation: CASSLLVQGIDEQYF. The chain is built from TRBV5-4 and TRBJ2-7; maybe TRBD1 (6 bases). V was cut by 1 base and J by 5 bases, with 16 bases left in between. This CDR3 contains 15 residues. Per the germline V gene, CDR1 is SGHNT and CDR2 is YYREEE (reference sequence).

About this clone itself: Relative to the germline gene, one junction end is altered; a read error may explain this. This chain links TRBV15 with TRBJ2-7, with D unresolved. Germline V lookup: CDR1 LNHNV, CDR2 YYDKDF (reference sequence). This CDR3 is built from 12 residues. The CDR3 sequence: CATSRDGGTRRF. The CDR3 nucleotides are TGTGCCACCAGCAGAGATGGTGGAACGAGGAGATTC.

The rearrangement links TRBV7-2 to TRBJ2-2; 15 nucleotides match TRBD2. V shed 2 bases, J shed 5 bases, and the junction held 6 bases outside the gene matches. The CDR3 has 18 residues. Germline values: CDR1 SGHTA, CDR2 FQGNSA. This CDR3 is CASSLPGLAGGITGELFF. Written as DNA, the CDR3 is TGTGCCAGCAGCTTACCGGGACTAGCGGGAGGTATTACCGGGGAGCTGTTTTTT. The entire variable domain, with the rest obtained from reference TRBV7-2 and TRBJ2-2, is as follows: GAGVSQSPSNKVTEKGKDVELRCDPISGHTALYWYRQSLGQGLEFLIYFQGNSAPDKSGLPSDRFSAERTGGSVSTLTIQRTQQEDSAVYLCASSLPGLAGGITGELFFGEGSRLTVL.

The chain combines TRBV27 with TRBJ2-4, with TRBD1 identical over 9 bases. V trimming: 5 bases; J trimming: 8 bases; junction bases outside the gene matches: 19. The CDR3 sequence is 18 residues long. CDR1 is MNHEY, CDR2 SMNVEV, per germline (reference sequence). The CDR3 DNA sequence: TGTGCCAGCAGTCCCACAGGGACAGGGCAAAGGTTCAGGGACATTCAGTACTTC. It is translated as CASSPTGTGQRFRDIQYF.

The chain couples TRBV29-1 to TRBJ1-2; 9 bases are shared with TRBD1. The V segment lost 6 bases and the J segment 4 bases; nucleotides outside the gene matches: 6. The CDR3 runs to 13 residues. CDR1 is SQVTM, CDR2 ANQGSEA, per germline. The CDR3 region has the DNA TGCAGCGTAAAAACAGGGGGCACCTATGGCTACACCTTC. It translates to CSVKTGGTYGYTF. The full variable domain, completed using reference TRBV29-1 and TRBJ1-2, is SAVISQKPSRDICQRGTSLTIQCQVDSQVTMMFWYRQQPGQSLTLIATANQGSEATYESGFVIDKFPISRPNLTFSTLTVSNMSPEDSSIYLCSVKTGGTYGYTFGSGTRLTVV.

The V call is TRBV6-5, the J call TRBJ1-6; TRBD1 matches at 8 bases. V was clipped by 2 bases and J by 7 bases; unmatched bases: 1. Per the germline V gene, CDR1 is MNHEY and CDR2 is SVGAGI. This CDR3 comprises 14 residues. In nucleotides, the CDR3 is TGTGCCAGCAGTTACCGGACAGGGAATTCACCCCTCCACTTT. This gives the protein CASSYRTGNSPLHF.

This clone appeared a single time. In DNA form, the CDR3 reads TGTGCCAGCAGCGCCCGGGACAGGGGGTATTCAGAAAAACTGTTTTTT. It specifies CASSARDRGYSEKLFF. The V and J genes are TRBV5-6 and TRBJ1-4, with TRBD1 matching over 11 bases. There are 16 residues in the CDR3. Germline V gives CDR1 SGHDT, CDR2 YYEEEE. The V segment lost 4 bases and the J segment 8 bases; nucleotides outside the gene matches: 10.

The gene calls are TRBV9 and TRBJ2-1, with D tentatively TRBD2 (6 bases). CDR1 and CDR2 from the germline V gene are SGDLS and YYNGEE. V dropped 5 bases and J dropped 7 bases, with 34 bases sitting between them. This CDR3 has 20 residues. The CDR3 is CASSTTVSLPRDRVRNEQFF. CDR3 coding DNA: TGTGCCAGCAGTACTACTGTCTCTCTTCCGCGGGACCGAGTTAGGAATGAGCAGTTCTTC.

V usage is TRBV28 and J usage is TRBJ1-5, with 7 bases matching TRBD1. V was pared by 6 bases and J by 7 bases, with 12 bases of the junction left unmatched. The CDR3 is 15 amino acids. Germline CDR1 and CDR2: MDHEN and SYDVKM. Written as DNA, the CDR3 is TGTGCCAGCAGGTTACCCACAGGGGCTCAACAGCCCCAGCATTTT. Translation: CASRLPTGAQQPQHF. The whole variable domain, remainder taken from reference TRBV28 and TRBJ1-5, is DVKVTQSSRYLVKRTGEKVFLECVQDMDHENMFWYRQDPGLGLRLIYFSYDVKMKEKGDIPEGYSVSREKKERFSLILESASTNQTSMYLCASRLPTGAQQPQHFGDGTRLSIL.

CDR3 sequence: CASGFLDRQNTGELFF. The DNA for the CDR3 is TGTGCTAGTGGTTTTTTGGACAGGCAGAACACCGGGGAGCTGTTTTTT. V is TRBV12-5 and J is TRBJ2-2; TRBD1 aligns across 7 bases. The CDR3 spans 16 residues. In germline, CDR1 is LGHNT, CDR2 FRNRAP. The junction had 5 bases not matched to a gene; V was cut back by 3 bases and J by 1 base.

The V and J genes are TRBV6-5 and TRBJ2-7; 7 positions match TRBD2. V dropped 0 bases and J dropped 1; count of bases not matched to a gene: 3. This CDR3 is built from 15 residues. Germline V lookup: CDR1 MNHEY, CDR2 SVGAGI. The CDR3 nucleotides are TGTGCCAGCAGTTACTCGCGGGGGACTTCCTACGAGCAGTACTTC. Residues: CASSYSRGTSYEQYF.

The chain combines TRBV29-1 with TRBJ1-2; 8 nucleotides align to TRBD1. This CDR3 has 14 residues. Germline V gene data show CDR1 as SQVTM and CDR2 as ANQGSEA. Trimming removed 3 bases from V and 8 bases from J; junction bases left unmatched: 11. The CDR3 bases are TGCAGCGTTGAGGCAGGGGGCGCAGGGAGCGGCTACACCTTC. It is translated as CSVEAGGAGSGYTF.

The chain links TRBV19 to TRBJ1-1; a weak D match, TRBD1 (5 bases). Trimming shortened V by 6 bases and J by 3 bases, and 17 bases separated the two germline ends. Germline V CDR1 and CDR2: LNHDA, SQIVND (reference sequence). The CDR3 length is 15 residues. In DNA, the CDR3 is TGTGCCAGTAGACTGGACAACGGCGGGGACACTGAAGCTTTCTTT. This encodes CASRLDNGGDTEAFF.

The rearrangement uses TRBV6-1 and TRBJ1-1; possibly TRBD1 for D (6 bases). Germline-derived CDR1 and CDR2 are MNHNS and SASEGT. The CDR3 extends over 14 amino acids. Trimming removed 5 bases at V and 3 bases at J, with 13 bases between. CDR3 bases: TGTGCCAGCAGTCCTGTATCAGGGGACACTGAAGCTTTCTTT. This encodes CASSPVSGDTEAFF.